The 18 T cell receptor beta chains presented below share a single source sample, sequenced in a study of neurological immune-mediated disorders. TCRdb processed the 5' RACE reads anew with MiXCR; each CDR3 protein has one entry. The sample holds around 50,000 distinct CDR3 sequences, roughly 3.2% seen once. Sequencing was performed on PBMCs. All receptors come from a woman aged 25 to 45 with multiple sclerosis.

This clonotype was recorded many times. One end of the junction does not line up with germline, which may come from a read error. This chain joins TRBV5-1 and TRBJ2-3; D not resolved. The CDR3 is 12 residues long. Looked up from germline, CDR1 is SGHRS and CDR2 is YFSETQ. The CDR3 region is CASSLLTDTQYF. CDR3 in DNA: TGTGCCAGCAGTTTATTAACAGATACGCAGTATTTT. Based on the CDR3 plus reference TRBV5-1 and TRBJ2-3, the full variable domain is KAGVTQTPRYLIKTRGQQVTLSCSPISGHRSVSWYQQTPGQGLQFLFEYFSETQRNKGNFPGRFSGRQFSNSRSEMNVSTLELGDSALYLCASSLLTDTQYFGPGTRLTVL.

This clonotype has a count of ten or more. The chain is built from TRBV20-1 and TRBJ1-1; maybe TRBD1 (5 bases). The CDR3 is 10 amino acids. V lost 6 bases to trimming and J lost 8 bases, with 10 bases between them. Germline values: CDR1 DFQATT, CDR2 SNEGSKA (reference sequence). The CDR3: CSARRTEAFF. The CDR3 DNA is TGCAGTGCAAGACGGACAGAAGCTTTCTTT.

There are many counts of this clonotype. CDR3 amino acids: CASSSRGDSNQPQHF. CDR3 bases: TGTGCCAGCAGCTCTCGGGGGGATAGCAATCAGCCCCAGCATTTT. V gene TRBV7-9 combines with J gene TRBJ1-5, with D tentatively TRBD1 (5 bases). V was clipped by 4 bases and J by 0 bases, with 10 bases between them. The CDR3 has 15 amino acids. Germline V CDR1 and CDR2: SEHNR, FQNEAQ (reference sequence).

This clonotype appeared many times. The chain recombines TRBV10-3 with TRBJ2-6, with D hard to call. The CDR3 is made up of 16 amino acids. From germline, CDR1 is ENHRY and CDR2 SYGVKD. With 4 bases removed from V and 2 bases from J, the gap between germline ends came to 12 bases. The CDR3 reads CAISGPGNAGANVLTF. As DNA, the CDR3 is TGTGCCATCAGTGGACCTGGGAACGCTGGGGCCAACGTCCTGACTTTC.

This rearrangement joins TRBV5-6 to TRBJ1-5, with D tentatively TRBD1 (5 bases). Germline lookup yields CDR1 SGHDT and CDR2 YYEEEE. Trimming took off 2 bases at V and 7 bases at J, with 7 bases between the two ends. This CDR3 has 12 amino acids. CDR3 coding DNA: TGTGCCAGCAGCTTCGGGGGGCAGCCCCAGCATTTT. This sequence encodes CASSFGGQPQHF.

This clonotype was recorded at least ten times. The DNA of the CDR3 is TGCAGTGCAAACCGGGACAGGGGGAACACTGAAGCTTTCTTT. Translating it yields CSANRDRGNTEAFF. V gene TRBV20-1 combines with J gene TRBJ1-1; TRBD1 agrees at 10 bases. The CDR3 has 14 amino acids. The V and J ends lost 6 bases and 1 base, in that order; junction bases with no gene match: 5. The germline V gene has CDR1 DFQATT and CDR2 SNEGSKA (reference sequence).

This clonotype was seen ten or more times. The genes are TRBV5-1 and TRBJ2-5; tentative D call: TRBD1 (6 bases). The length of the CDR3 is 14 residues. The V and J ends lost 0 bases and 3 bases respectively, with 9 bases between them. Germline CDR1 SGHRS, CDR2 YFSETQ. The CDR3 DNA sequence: TGCGCCAGCAGCTTGGGCTCAGGGGAAGAGACCCAGTACTTC. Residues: CASSLGSGEETQYF.

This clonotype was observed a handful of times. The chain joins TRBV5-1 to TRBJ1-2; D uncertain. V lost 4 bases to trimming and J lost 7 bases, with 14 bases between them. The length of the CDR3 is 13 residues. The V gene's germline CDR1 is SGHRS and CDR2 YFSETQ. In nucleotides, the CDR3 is TGCGCCAGCAGCCGAGGAAAGGGCGGTGGCTACACCTTC. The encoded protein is CASSRGKGGGYTF.

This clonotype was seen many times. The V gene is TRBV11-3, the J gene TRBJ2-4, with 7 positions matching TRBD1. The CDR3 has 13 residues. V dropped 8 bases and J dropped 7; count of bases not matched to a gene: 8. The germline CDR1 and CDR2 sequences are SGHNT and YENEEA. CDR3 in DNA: TGTGCCAGCGGGCCCCCGGGACAGAACATTCAGTACTTC. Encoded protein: CASGPPGQNIQYF.

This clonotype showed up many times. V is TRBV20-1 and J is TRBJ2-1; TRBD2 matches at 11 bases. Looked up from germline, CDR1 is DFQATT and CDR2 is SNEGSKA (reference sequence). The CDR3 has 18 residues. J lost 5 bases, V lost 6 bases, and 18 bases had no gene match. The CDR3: CSALRLAGGLGLNNEQFF. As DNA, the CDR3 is TGCAGTGCCCTAAGGCTAGCGGGGGGCCTCGGACTTAACAATGAGCAGTTCTTC.

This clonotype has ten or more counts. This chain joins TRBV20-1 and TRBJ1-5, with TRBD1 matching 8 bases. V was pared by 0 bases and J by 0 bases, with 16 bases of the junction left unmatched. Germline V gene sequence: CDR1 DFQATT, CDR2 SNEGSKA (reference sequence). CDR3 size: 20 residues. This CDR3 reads CSARDLKGTGLTYSNQPQHF. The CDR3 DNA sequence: TGCAGTGCTAGAGATCTTAAGGGGACAGGATTAACTTATAGCAATCAGCCCCAGCATTTT.

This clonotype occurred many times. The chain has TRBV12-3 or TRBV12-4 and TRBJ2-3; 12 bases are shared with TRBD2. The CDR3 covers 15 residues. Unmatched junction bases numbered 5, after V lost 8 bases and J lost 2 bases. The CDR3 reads CASGLAGGITDTQYF. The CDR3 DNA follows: TGTGCCAGCGGCCTAGCGGGGGGGATCACAGATACGCAGTATTTT.

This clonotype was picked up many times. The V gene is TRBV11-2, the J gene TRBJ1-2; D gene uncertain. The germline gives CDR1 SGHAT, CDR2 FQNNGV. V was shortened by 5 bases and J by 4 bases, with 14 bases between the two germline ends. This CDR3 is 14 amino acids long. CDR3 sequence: CASSTLAGIYGYTF. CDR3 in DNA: TGTGCCAGCAGCACGTTAGCGGGCATCTATGGCTACACCTTC.

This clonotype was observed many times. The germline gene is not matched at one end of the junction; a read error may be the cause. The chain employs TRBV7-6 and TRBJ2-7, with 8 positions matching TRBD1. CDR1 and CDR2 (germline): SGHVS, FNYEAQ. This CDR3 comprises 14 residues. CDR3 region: CASSFGQGSNEQYF. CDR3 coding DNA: TGTGCCAGCAGCTTCGGACAGGGCTCCAACGAGCAGTACTTC.

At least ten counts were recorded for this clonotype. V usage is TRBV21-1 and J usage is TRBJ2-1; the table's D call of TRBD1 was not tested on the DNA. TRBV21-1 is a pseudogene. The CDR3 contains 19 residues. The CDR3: CASSPPSEGRSLWYNEQFF. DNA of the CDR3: TGTGCCAGCAGCCCCCCGAGTGAGGGGCGGTCCCTATGGTACAATGAGCAGTTCTTC.

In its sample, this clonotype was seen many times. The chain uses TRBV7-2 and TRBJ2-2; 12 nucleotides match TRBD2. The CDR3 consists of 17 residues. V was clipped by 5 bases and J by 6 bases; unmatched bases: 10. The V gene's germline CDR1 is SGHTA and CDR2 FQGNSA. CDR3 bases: TGTGCCAGCAGCCCAAGACCGACTAGCGGGAGACCCGGGGAGCTGTTTTTT. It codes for CASSPRPTSGRPGELFF.

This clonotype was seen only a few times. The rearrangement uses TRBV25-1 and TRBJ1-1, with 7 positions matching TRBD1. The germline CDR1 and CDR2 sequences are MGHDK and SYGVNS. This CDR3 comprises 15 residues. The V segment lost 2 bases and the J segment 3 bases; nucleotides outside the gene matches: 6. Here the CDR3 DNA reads TGTGCCAGCAGTGAACCAGGCAGGGGGGACACTGAAGCTTTCTTT. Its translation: CASSEPGRGDTEAFF.

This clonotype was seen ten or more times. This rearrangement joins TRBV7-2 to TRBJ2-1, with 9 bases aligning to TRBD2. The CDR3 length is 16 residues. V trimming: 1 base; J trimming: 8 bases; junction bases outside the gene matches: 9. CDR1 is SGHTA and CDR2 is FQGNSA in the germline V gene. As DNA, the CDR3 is TGTGCCAGCAGCTTAGGCCACGCGGGAGGGCCACATGAGCAGTTCTTC. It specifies CASSLGHAGGPHEQFF.